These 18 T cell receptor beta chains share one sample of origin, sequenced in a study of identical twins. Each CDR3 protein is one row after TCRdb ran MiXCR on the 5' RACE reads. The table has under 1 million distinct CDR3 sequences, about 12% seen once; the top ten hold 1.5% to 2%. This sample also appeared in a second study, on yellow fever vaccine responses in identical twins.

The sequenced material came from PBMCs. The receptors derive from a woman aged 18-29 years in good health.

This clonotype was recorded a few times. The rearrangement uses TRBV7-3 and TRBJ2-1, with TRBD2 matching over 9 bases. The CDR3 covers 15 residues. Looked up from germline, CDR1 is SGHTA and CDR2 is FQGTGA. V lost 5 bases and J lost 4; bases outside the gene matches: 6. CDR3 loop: CASSGFSGSYNEQFF. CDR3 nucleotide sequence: TGTGCCAGCAGCGGATTTAGCGGGAGTTACAATGAGCAGTTCTTC.

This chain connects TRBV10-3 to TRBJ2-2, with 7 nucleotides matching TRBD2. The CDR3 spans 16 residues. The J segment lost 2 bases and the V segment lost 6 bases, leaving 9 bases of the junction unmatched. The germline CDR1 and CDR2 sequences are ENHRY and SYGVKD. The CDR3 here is CAISPEGGRNTGELFF. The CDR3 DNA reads TGTGCCATCAGCCCTGAGGGAGGGAGAAACACCGGGGAGCTGTTTTTT.

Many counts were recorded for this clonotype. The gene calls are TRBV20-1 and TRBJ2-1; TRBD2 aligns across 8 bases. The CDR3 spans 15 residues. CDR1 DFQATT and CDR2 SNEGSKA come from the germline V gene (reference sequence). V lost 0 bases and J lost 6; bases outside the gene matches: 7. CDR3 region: CSAREGRGGLNEQFF. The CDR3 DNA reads TGCAGTGCTAGAGAAGGTCGGGGGGGCCTCAATGAGCAGTTCTTC.

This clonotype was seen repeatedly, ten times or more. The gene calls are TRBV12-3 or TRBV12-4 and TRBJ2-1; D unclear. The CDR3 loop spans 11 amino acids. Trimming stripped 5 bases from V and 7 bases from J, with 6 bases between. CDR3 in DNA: TGTGCCAGCAGTCGGTTGAATGAGCAGTTCTTC. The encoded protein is CASSRLNEQFF.

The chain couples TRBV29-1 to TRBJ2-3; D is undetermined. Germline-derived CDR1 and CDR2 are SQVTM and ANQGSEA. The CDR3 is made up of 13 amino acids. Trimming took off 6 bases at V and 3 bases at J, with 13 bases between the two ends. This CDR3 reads CSVLNRFTDTQYF. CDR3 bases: TGCAGCGTCCTCAACCGATTTACAGATACGCAGTATTTT.

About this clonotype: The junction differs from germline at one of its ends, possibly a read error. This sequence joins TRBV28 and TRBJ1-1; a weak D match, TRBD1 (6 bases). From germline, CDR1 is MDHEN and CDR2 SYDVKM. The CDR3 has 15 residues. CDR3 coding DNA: TGTGCCAGCAGGACTTCTAGCATAGGGGACACTGAAGCTTTCTTC. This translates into CASRTSSIGDTEAFF.

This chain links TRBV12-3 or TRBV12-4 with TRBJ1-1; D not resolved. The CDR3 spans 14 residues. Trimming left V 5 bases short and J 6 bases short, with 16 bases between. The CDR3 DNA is TGTGCCAGCAGTCCCCCCCGGGCGGGCGCTGAAGCTTTCTTT. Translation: CASSPPRAGAEAFF.

The CDR3 reads CSVPEEVQGGIYEQYV. CDR3 nucleotide sequence: TGCAGCGTTCCTGAAGAGGTACAGGGGGGGATCTACGAGCAGTACGTC. The chain links TRBV29-1 to TRBJ2-7; D is possibly TRBD1 (8 bases). CDR3 size: 16 residues. V shed 5 bases and J shed 3 bases, with 23 bases lying between them. Looked up from germline, CDR1 is SQVTM and CDR2 is ANQGSEA.

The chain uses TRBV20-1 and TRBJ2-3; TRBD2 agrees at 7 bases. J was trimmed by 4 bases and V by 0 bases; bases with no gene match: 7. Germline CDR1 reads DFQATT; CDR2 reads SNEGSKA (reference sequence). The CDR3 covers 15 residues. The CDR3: CSARDGGGVSDTQYF. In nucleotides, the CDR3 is TGCAGTGCTAGAGACGGGGGAGGGGTTTCAGATACGCAGTATTTT.

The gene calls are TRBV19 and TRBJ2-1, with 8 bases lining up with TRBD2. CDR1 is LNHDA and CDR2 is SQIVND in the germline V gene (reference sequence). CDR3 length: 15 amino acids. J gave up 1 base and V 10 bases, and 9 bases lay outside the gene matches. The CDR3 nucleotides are TGTGCCACATCTGCAACTAGCGGATCCTACAATGAGCAGTTCTTC. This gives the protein CATSATSGSYNEQFF.

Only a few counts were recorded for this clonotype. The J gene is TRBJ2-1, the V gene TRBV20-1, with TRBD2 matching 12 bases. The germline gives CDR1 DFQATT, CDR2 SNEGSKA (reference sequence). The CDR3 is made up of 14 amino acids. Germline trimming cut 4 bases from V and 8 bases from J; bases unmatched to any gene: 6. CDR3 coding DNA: TGCAGTGCTACCCGACTAGCGGGGGCCGATGAGCAGTTCTTC. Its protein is CSATRLAGADEQFF.

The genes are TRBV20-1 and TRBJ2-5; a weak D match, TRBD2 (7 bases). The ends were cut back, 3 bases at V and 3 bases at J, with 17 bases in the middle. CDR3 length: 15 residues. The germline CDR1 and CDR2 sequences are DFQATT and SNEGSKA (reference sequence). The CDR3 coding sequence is TGCAGTGCTAGCCCTCCCGCGGGGGCAAAAGAGACCCAGTACTTC. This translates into CSASPPAGAKETQYF.

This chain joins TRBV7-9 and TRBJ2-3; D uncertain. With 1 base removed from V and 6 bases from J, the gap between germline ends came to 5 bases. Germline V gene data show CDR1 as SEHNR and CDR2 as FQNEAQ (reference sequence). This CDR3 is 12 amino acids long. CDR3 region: CASSLEWDTQYF. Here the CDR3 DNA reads TGTGCCAGCAGCTTAGAGTGGGATACGCAGTATTTT.

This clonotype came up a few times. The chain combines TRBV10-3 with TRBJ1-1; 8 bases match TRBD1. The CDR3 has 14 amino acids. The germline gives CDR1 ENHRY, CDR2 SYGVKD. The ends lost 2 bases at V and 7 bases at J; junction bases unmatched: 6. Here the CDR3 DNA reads TGTGCCATCAGTGAGGCGACAGGGGCCCTTGAAGCTTTCTTT. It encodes CAISEATGALEAFF.

The CDR3 loop is CAISPGTGHTGNEQFF. In nucleotides, the CDR3 is TGTGCCATCAGTCCGGGAACCGGGCATACGGGCAATGAGCAGTTCTTC. This chain joins TRBV10-3 and TRBJ2-1; D is perhaps TRBD2 (5 bases). V was cut by 5 bases and J by 6 bases, with 20 bases left in between. Germline loops: CDR1 ENHRY, CDR2 SYGVKD. CDR3 length equals 16 residues.

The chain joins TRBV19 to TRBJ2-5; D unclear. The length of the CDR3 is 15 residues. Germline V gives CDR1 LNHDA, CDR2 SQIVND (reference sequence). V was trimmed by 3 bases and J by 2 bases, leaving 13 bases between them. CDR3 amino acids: CASSMGSILQETQYF. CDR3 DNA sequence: TGTGCCAGTAGTATGGGTTCGATACTACAAGAGACCCAGTACTTC. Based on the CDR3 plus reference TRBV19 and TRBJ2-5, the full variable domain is DGGITQSPKYLFRKEGQNVTLSCEQNLNHDAMYWYRQDPGQGLRLIYYSQIVNDFQKGDIAEGYSVSREKKESFPLTVTSAQKNPTAFYLCASSMGSILQETQYFGPGTRLLVL.

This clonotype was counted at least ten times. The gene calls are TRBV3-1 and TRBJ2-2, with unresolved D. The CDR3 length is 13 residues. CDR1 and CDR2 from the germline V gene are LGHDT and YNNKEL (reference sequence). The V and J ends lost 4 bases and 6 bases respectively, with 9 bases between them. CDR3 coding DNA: TGTGCCAGCAGCCTTGAGGTCCCCGGGGAGCTGTTTTTT. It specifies CASSLEVPGELFF. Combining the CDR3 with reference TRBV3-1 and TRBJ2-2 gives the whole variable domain DTAVSQTPKYLVTQMGNDKSIKCEQNLGHDTMYWYKQDSKKFLKIMFSYNNKELIINETVPNRFSPKSPDKAHLNLHINSLELGDSAVYFCASSLEVPGELFFGEGSRLTVL.

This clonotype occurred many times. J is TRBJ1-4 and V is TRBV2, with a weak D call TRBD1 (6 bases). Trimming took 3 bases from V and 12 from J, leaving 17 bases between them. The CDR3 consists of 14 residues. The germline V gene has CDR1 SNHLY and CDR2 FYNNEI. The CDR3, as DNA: TGTGCCAGCAGTGACGCGGCGCAGGGGAGCGAACTGTTTTTT. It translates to CASSDAAQGSELFF.